This TCR beta chain was recorded in a study of cytomegalovirus exposure and HLA in healthy donors. Broader study findings: Analysis was carried out at a later point, and it linked a missense DCLRE1C variant to TCR beta V- and J-gene trimming. Researchers reportedly found TCR beta sequences accurately predicted most subjects' HLA-A and HLA-B alleles. As a later analysis showed, several of the most significant clusters appeared to be linked to common viral pathogens.

With 60 Vbeta and 13 Jbeta primers, the PCR was carried out. Repertoires were generated with immunoSEQ multiplex PCR, while TCRdb's copy carries only in-frame clones and drops some. Among about 110,000 clones listed, roughly four fifths were seen once. Germline values: CDR1 WSHSY, CDR2 SAAADI. This CDR3 spans 14 amino acids. Trimming cost V 6 bases and J 9 bases; bases outside gene matches: 10. In the case of this clone: Its antigen remains unknown.

The receptor was isolated from a man between 25 and 39 years old in good health and CMV-seropositive. The chain carries TRBV10-2 and TRBJ2-1; 8 bases agree with TRBD2. The sample consisted of PBMCs. CDR3 protein: CASSLRGGVGEQFF. CDR3 sequence (DNA): TGCGCCAGCAGCCTTCGGGGGGGAGTGGGTGAGCAGTTCTTC.